The 2 T cell receptor beta chains in this list originate from one sample, sequenced in a study of cytomegalovirus exposure and HLA in healthy donors. The PCR had 60 Vbeta and 13 Jbeta primers. Generated by immunoSEQ multiplex PCR, the TCRdb table keeps only in-frame clones and is missing some. The sample includes around 190,000 clones, 78% of them seen just once. What was sequenced was PBMCs. Receptor source: a female donor in good health and CMV-seronegative.

The chain is built from TRBV19 and TRBJ1-1; TRBD1 aligns across 10 bases. V was clipped by 1 base and J by 10 bases; unmatched bases: 6. CDR1 and CDR2 from the germline V gene are LNHDA and SQIVND (reference sequence). There are 14 residues in the CDR3. This chain's CDR3 is CASSIAGQGSGAFF. The CDR3 region has the DNA TGTGCCAGTAGTATAGCGGGACAGGGGAGCGGAGCTTTCTTT.

The chain combines TRBV2 with TRBJ1-1; 11 bases map to TRBD1. V was pared by 4 bases and J by 6 bases, with 4 bases of the junction left unmatched. Germline V CDR1 and CDR2: SNHLY, FYNNEI. The length of the CDR3 is 14 residues. For the CDR3, the DNA is TGTGCCAGCAGTGCGGACAGGGGGCTGGCTGAAGCTTTCTTT. Its translation: CASSADRGLAEAFF.